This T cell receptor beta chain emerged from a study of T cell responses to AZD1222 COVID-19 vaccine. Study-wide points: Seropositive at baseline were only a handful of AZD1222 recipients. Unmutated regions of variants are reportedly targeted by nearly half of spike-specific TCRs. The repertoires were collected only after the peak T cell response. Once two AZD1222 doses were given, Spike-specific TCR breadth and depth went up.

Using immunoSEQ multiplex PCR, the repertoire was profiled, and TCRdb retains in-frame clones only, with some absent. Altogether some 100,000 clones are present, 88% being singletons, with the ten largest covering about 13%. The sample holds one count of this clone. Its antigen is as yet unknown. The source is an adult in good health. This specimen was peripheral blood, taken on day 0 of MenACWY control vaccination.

CDR3 sequence reads: CASSEGVGSPLHF. In nucleotides, the CDR3 is TGTGCCAGCAGTGAAGGGGTTGGGTCACCCCTCCACTTT. The chain joins TRBV6-4 to TRBJ1-6; possibly TRBD1 for D (5 bases). Trimming removed 3 bases at V and 10 bases at J, with 10 bases between. Per germline, CDR1 MRHNA and CDR2 SNTAGT. The CDR3 loop spans 13 amino acids.